This TCR beta chain was retrieved from a study of CD8+CD57+ T cells in acquired aplastic anemia. Study-wide context: Approximately 11 million reads, on average, were obtained for CD4+ cells from healthy donors.

This clonotype was seen at least ten times. Its specificity is unknown. Using genomic DNA as the template, TCR beta VDJ and CDR3 profiling was carried out. TCRdb independently ran MiXCR on the reads; one entry per CDR3 protein. The repertoire includes about 190,000 distinct CDR3 sequences, roughly 56% of them detected once, and around a sixth sits in the top ten. This CDR3 region has 17 residues. Losses at the gene ends were 3 bases for V and 1 base for J; bases not matched to a gene: 8. Germline CDR1 is DFQATT and CDR2 is SNEGSKA (reference sequence). Whole-study results and caveats: CD8+ Simpson's diversity in patients was not significantly different from that in controls. Patients shared around 30 CD8+ CDR3 sequences with controls.

The V gene is TRBV20-1, the J gene TRBJ2-6; 8 nucleotides align to TRBD1. The specimen sequenced was sorted CD4+, CD8+, or CD8+CD57+ T cells (not recorded which) from PBMCs. This TCR derives from a human donor in good health, serving as a control. The CDR3 is CSAREGQGGSGANVLTF. CDR3 bases: TGCAGTGCTAGGGAAGGACAGGGTGGGTCTGGGGCCAACGTCCTGACTTTC.